These 27 T cell receptor beta chains came from one sample sequenced in a study of Ad26.COV2.S vaccination and SARS-CoV-2 variants. The treatment here: over 15 received Ad26.COV2.S at low or high dose, single or two shots; several received placebo; per-sample allocation not given. Sampling occurred on day 63 after the first vaccine or placebo injection. Clones were read by immunoSEQ multiplex PCR, and TCRdb kept only the in-frame ones, dropping some. The sample has a few hundred thousand clones, roughly 90% seen once; the top ten hold about 1.7%. The sequenced sample was peripheral blood, obtained in a trial of Ad26.COV2.S vaccine versus placebo. The receptor set was obtained from a person aged 18-65 years who received the Ad26.COV2.S COVID-19 vaccine or a placebo.

The chain carries TRBV6-2 or TRBV6-3 and TRBJ1-2; D call uncertain. Trimming left V 0 bases short and J 6 bases short, with 8 bases between. Looked up from germline, CDR1 is MNHEY and CDR2 is SVGEGT. There are 13 residues in the CDR3. For the CDR3, the DNA is TGTGCCAGCAGTTACTCAGGGATCAATGGCTACACCTTC. Encoded protein: CASSYSGINGYTF.

The V call is TRBV29-1, the J call TRBJ2-7; 10 bases fit TRBD1. Germline V lookup: CDR1 SQVTM, CDR2 ANQGSEA. V gave up 4 bases and J gave up 7 bases; unmatched junction bases: 4. The CDR3 has 12 residues. In DNA, the CDR3 is TGCAGCGTTGGGACAGGGGGTCGGGAGCAGTACTTC. Translated, it gives CSVGTGGREQYF.

A single count supports this clone. This rearrangement joins TRBV5-1 to TRBJ2-7; maybe TRBD1 (5 bases). Trimming shortened V by 2 bases and J by 0 bases, and 9 bases separated the two germline ends. CDR1 is SGHRS and CDR2 is YFSETQ in the germline V gene. This CDR3 is built from 14 residues. The CDR3 DNA reads TGCGCCAGCAGCTTCAGGGCTAGCTCCTACGAGCAGTACTTC. This sequence encodes CASSFRASSYEQYF.

Here the CDR3 reads CASSPGDRGPYEQYF. The CDR3 bases are TGTGCCAGCAGCCCCGGGGACAGGGGACCCTACGAGCAGTACTTC. The chain carries TRBV11-2 and TRBJ2-7, with 10 bases lining up with TRBD1. V was pared by 5 bases and J by 2 bases, with 6 bases of the junction left unmatched. The CDR3 has 15 amino acids. Germline V gene sequence: CDR1 SGHAT, CDR2 FQNNGV.

This clone has a count of ten or more. The chain recombines TRBV24-1 with TRBJ2-3; D is unclear. Trimming cost V 4 bases and J 4 bases, with 8 bases left between them. In germline, CDR1 is KGHDR, CDR2 SFDVKD. The CDR3 contains 13 residues. The CDR3, as DNA: TGTGCCACCAGTGACCCTCCTCCAGATACGCAGTATTTT. Translated: CATSDPPPDTQYF.

This clone was observed a few times. The rearrangement links TRBV19 to TRBJ1-3; the match to TRBD1 covers 7 bases. Looked up from germline, CDR1 is LNHDA and CDR2 is SQIVND (reference sequence). The trim removed 6 bases at V and 2 bases at J, leaving 10 bases unmatched. The CDR3 is 16 amino acids. The CDR3 nucleotides read TGTGCCAGTAGACCTATGGGAGACAGGGCTGGAAACACCATATATTTT. Its translation is CASRPMGDRAGNTIYF.

The V and J genes are TRBV7-9 and TRBJ2-7; no definite D call. The V gene's germline CDR1 is SEHNR and CDR2 FQNEAQ (reference sequence). V lost 6 bases to trimming and J lost 3 bases, with 9 bases between them. This CDR3 has 12 amino acids. CDR3: CASRIGDYEQYF. CDR3 bases: TGTGCCAGCAGGATTGGGGACTACGAGCAGTACTTC.

The table lists this clone with a few counts. The V gene is TRBV9, the J gene TRBJ2-6, with 11 bases lining up with TRBD2. The junction had 0 bases not matched to a gene; V was cut back by 1 base and J by 0 bases. The CDR3 has 17 residues. Germline-derived CDR1 and CDR2 are SGDLS and YYNGEE. The CDR3 here is CASSVLAGGSGANVLTF. The CDR3 DNA is TGTGCCAGCAGCGTACTAGCGGGGGGCTCTGGGGCCAACGTCCTGACTTTC.

The rearrangement uses TRBV5-8 and TRBJ2-1; 9 nucleotides align to TRBD1. V shed 3 bases, J shed 7 bases, and the junction held 8 bases outside the gene matches. The CDR3 has 15 amino acids. Looked up from germline, CDR1 is SGHTS and CDR2 is YDEGEE. The CDR3 sequence: CASSSWTGEENEQFF. The CDR3 region has the DNA TGTGCCAGCAGCTCGTGGACAGGGGAAGAGAATGAGCAGTTCTTC.

This clone has just one count. This rearrangement joins TRBV2 to TRBJ2-7; maybe TRBD2 (7 bases). V dropped 7 bases and J dropped 6 bases, with 19 bases sitting between them. In germline, CDR1 is SNHLY, CDR2 FYNNEI. This CDR3 is built from 14 residues. DNA of the CDR3: TGTGCCAGCATGCTACGGGGGGCTTCGGGCGAGCAGTACTTC. Translating gives CASMLRGASGEQYF.

The J gene is TRBJ2-3, the V gene TRBV5-1, with D tentatively TRBD2 (7 bases). The length of the CDR3 is 19 residues. CDR1 and CDR2 from the germline V gene are SGHRS and YFSETQ. V was cut by 1 base and J by 0 bases, with 21 bases left in between. CDR3 DNA: TGCGCCAGCAGCTTGAGGGGGACGCCGGCGGGGGCTAGCACAGATACGCAGTATTTT. It encodes CASSLRGTPAGASTDTQYF. Full variable domain (missing parts from reference TRBV5-1 and TRBJ2-3): KAGVTQTPRYLIKTRGQQVTLSCSPISGHRSVSWYQQTPGQGLQFLFEYFSETQRNKGNFPGRFSGRQFSNSRSEMNVSTLELGDSALYLCASSLRGTPAGASTDTQYFGPGTRLTVL.

The chain joins TRBV5-6 to TRBJ1-5, with D tentatively TRBD1 (6 bases). The CDR3 has 14 residues. V lost 5 bases and J 0 bases, leaving 9 bases between the germline ends. CDR1 SGHDT and CDR2 YYEEEE come from the germline V gene. The DNA for the CDR3 is TGTGCCAGCAGTTCAGGGGTTAGCAATCAGCCCCAGCATTTT. This gives the protein CASSSGVSNQPQHF.

This clone is a singleton in its sample. The chain uses TRBV6-2 or TRBV6-3 and TRBJ1-3; no firm D call. CDR3 length equals 13 residues. Trimming shortened V by 5 bases and J by 4 bases, and 9 bases separated the two germline ends. CDR1 and CDR2 (germline): MNHEY, SVGEGT. The CDR3 loop is CASSTPGGNTIYF. CDR3 sequence (DNA): TGTGCCAGCAGTACCCCGGGAGGAAACACCATATATTTT.

V usage is TRBV15 and J usage is TRBJ1-4, with a possible D match to TRBD1 (6 bases). CDR3 size: 16 residues. Germline V gene lookup returns CDR1 LNHNV and CDR2 YYDKDF (reference sequence). V lost 2 bases, J lost 6 bases, and 16 bases lay in between. CDR3 bases: TGTGCCACCAGCAGAAACCAGGGGCCTCCTTATGAAAAACTGTTTTTT. This codes for CATSRNQGPPYEKLFF.

The V call is TRBV14, the J call TRBJ1-2; D perhaps matches TRBD1 (5 bases). Germline V gives CDR1 SGHDN, CDR2 FVKESK. V was shortened by 0 bases and J by 2 bases, with 7 bases between the two germline ends. This CDR3 contains 14 residues. The CDR3 DNA sequence: TGTGCCAGCAGCCAAGATCGGGACAACTATGGCTACACCTTC. It encodes CASSQDRDNYGYTF.

J is TRBJ2-7 and V is TRBV6-2 or TRBV6-3, with 9 bases matching TRBD2. The CDR3 extends over 15 amino acids. With 6 bases clipped from V and 4 bases from J, the junction kept 10 bases outside the gene matches. Germline CDR1 is MNHEY and CDR2 is SVGEGT. The CDR3 reads CASSPRASGKYEQYF. The CDR3, as DNA: TGTGCCAGCAGCCCTAGGGCTAGCGGGAAGTACGAGCAGTACTTC.

V and J are TRBV24-1 and TRBJ2-3, with a weak D call TRBD2 (6 bases). The V end was cut by 7 bases, the J end by 3 bases, with 10 bases between. From germline, CDR1 is KGHDR and CDR2 SFDVKD. This CDR3 has 13 amino acids. CDR3 amino acids: CATSSGSTDTQYF. The CDR3 DNA reads as TGTGCCACCAGCTCCGGGAGTACAGATACGCAGTATTTT.

A single count supports this clone. The chain has TRBV12-5 and TRBJ2-3, with D perhaps given as TRBD1 or TRBD2 (6 bases each). The V end was cut by 5 bases, the J end by 2 bases, with 14 bases between. Germline V gene sequence: CDR1 LGHNT, CDR2 FRNRAP. This CDR3 is 15 amino acids long. In nucleotides, the CDR3 is TGTGCTAGTGGTCTGACGGGGGCCTACACAGATACGCAGTATTTT. It is translated as CASGLTGAYTDTQYF.

This chain uses TRBV3-1 (or the pseudogene TRBV3-2) with TRBJ2-7; D perhaps matches TRBD2 (6 bases). Germline V gene lookup returns CDR1 LGHDT and CDR2 YNNKEL (reference sequence). With 0 bases removed from V and 2 bases from J, the gap between germline ends came to 14 bases. The CDR3 spans 16 residues. The CDR3 DNA reads TGTGCCAGCAGCCAAGATTTGTTGCGGGGACCCTACGAGCAGTACTTC. Its protein is CASSQDLLRGPYEQYF.

This sequence joins TRBV12-3 or TRBV12-4 and TRBJ2-7, with D possibly being TRBD1 or TRBD2 (5 bases each). V was shortened by 1 base and J by 7 bases, with 11 bases between the two germline ends. The CDR3 loop spans 13 amino acids. As DNA, the CDR3 is TGTGCCAGCAGTTTAGTTCGGGGCGGGGAGCAGTACTTC. This translates into CASSLVRGGEQYF.

The rearrangement links TRBV19 to TRBJ2-7, with 7 bases that match TRBD1. Germline lookup yields CDR1 LNHDA and CDR2 SQIVND (reference sequence). CDR3 length equals 14 residues. V shed 5 bases, J shed 1 base, and the junction held 5 bases outside the gene matches. CDR3 DNA: TGTGCCAGTAGTGACACAGGGGCATCCTACGAGCAGTACTTC. This gives the protein CASSDTGASYEQYF.

This clone has a single count. This rearrangement joins TRBV4-1 to TRBJ2-1, with 8 bases lining up with TRBD2. This CDR3 is 16 amino acids long. V was pared by 3 bases and J by 2 bases, with 6 bases of the junction left unmatched. The germline V gene has CDR1 MGHRA and CDR2 YSYEKL. For the CDR3, the DNA is TGCGCCAGCAGCCAGAGGGGCGGGGGGCCCTACAATGAGCAGTTCTTC. Translation gives CASSQRGGGPYNEQFF.

The rearrangement uses TRBV5-5 and TRBJ1-5; 7 nucleotides agree with TRBD1. This CDR3 spans 17 amino acids. Germline V gene sequence: CDR1 SGHKS, CDR2 YYEKEE (reference sequence). V was pared by 4 bases and J by 5 bases, with 15 bases of the junction left unmatched. Written as DNA, the CDR3 is TGTGCCAGCAGCCTTCCCCGGGACAGTTTGGGTGATCAGCCCCAGCATTTT. It codes for CASSLPRDSLGDQPQHF.

This clone was counted once. This rearrangement joins TRBV19 to TRBJ2-7; D remains unclear. Germline lookup yields CDR1 LNHDA and CDR2 SQIVND (reference sequence). The CDR3 sequence is 13 residues long. V gave up 2 bases and J gave up 3 bases, with 8 bases separating them. CDR3 residues: CASSIFGFYEQYF. The CDR3 coding sequence is TGTGCCAGTAGTATATTTGGTTTCTACGAGCAGTACTTC.

This clone occurred a few times. This chain links TRBV19 with TRBJ2-7; D not certain. V was clipped by 4 bases and J by 1 base, with 11 bases between them. The CDR3 extends over 14 amino acids. CDR1 LNHDA and CDR2 SQIVND come from the germline V gene (reference sequence). This CDR3 is CASSTLMGSYEQYF. DNA of the CDR3: TGTGCCAGTAGTACCTTGATGGGGTCCTACGAGCAGTACTTC.

The chain couples TRBV30 to TRBJ2-7; perhaps TRBD1 as D (5 bases). The CDR3 consists of 12 residues. Germline values: CDR1 GTSNPN, CDR2 SVGIG (reference sequence). DNA for the CDR3: TGTGCATGGGGCGGCACCTTCTACGAGCAGTACTTC. Residues: CAWGGTFYEQYF.

The chain employs TRBV4-1 and TRBJ2-1; 9 nucleotides agree with TRBD2. This CDR3 spans 15 amino acids. Germline lookup yields CDR1 MGHRA and CDR2 YSYEKL. The trim removed 0 bases at V and 7 bases at J, leaving 4 bases unmatched. CDR3 residues: CASSQDAGGGNEQFF. The CDR3, as DNA: TGCGCCAGCAGCCAAGATGCGGGGGGGGGTAATGAGCAGTTCTTC.